These 7 T cell receptor beta chains share one sample of origin, sequenced in a study of cytomegalovirus exposure and HLA in healthy donors. In the PCR, 60 Vbeta and 13 Jbeta primers were used. Assay used: immunoSEQ multiplex PCR; TCRdb lists only in-frame clones, some missing. The sample has fewer than 100,000 clones, about 76% seen once. Sequencing was carried out using PBMCs. Every receptor here comes from a man aged 35-49 years in good health and CMV-seropositive.

This clone was seen only a few times. This sequence joins TRBV28 and TRBJ2-4, with 9 bases matching TRBD1. J gave up 5 bases and V 6 bases, and 2 bases lay outside the gene matches. This CDR3 region has 13 residues. Germline values: CDR1 MDHEN, CDR2 SYDVKM. The CDR3 DNA sequence: TGTGCCAGCAGGCGACAGGGGGAAAACATTCAGTACTTC. Its translation: CASRRQGENIQYF.

The J gene is TRBJ2-3, the V gene TRBV4-1; D perhaps matches TRBD2 (6 bases). Trimming shortened V by 4 bases and J by 0 bases, and 14 bases separated the two germline ends. Germline V gene sequence: CDR1 MGHRA, CDR2 YSYEKL. There are 16 residues in the CDR3. CDR3 sequence: CASSPLWGESTDTQYF. In DNA, the CDR3 is TGCGCCAGCAGCCCTTTATGGGGGGAGAGCACAGATACGCAGTATTTT.

The J gene is TRBJ1-1, the V gene TRBV18; 8 bases line up with TRBD1. This CDR3 contains 14 residues. The germline V gene encodes CDR1 KGHSH and CDR2 LQKENI. With V trimmed by 5 bases and J by 6 bases, 8 bases remained unmatched. CDR3 sequence: CASSRGTGGPEAFF. The CDR3 DNA reads TGTGCCAGCTCAAGAGGGACAGGAGGCCCTGAAGCTTTCTTT. The entire variable domain, with the rest obtained from reference TRBV18 and TRBJ1-1, is as follows: NAGVMQNPRHLVRRRGQEARLRCSPMKGHSHVYWYRQLPEEGLKFMVYLQKENIIDESGMPKERFSAEFPKEGPSILRIQQVVRGDSAAYFCASSRGTGGPEAFFGQGTRLTVV.

This clone has just one count. The chain joins TRBV27 to TRBJ2-5, with 7 bases aligning to TRBD2. The J call is in doubt because the DNA end fits TRBJ2-7 better. CDR3 size: 15 residues. From germline, CDR1 is MNHEY and CDR2 SMNVEV (reference sequence). For the CDR3, the DNA is TGTGCCAGCAGTTTATCGAGCGCGGGGGTGTACGAGCAGTACTTC. Amino acids: CASSLSSAGVYEQYF.

The gene calls are TRBV4-1 and TRBJ2-1; D unresolved. Trimming stripped 0 bases from V and 1 base from J, with 10 bases between. Germline CDR1 is MGHRA and CDR2 is YSYEKL. This CDR3 is 16 amino acids long. The CDR3 DNA follows: TGCGCCAGCAGCCAAGATCCTAGTTGGTCCTACAATGAGCAGTTCTTC. Translating it yields CASSQDPSWSYNEQFF.

The rearrangement links TRBV11-3 to TRBJ2-7; D gene unclear. The germline CDR1 and CDR2 sequences are SGHNT and YENEEA. The CDR3 runs to 11 residues. V lost 5 bases and J lost 3, with 5 bases in between. CDR3 sequence reads: CASSSYYEQYF. In DNA form, the CDR3 reads TGTGCCAGCAGCAGCTACTACGAGCAGTACTTC.

The CDR3 here is CASSEGSGGIDTEAFF. DNA of the CDR3: TGTGCCAGCAGCGAGGGGTCAGGGGGCATTGACACTGAAGCTTTCTTT. The chain is built from TRBV9 and TRBJ1-1, with 8 bases lining up with TRBD1. CDR3 length equals 16 residues. CDR1 and CDR2 from the germline V gene are SGDLS and YYNGEE. Trimming took 3 bases from V and 3 from J; bases not matched to a gene: 10.